Reported below is one TCR beta chain. This clone was detected only once. The antigen this receptor binds is unknown. Base-call qualities are not available, and no considerably larger clone is one nucleotide away. Patients with autoimmune disease history or receiving systemic immunosuppression were excluded from the trial. Peripheral blood for TCR sequencing was collected from all dose cohorts at baseline, on cycle 4 day 1, and on cycle 7 day 1. The samples were taken from a phase I, first-in-human, multicenter, open-label dose-escalation trial of ivuxolimab. Adults with locally advanced or metastatic melanoma, renal cell, hepatocellular, or head and neck squamous cell carcinoma were enrolled in the trial. Before TCR sequencing, CD4+ T cells and CD8+ T cells from peripheral blood were sorted into separate populations. The entry originates in a study of OX40 agonist ivuxolimab in advanced cancers. At the level of the whole study: Ivuxolimab was a fully human IgG2 agonistic monoclonal antibody targeting the costimulatory receptor OX40 (CD134). Intravenous ivuxolimab was administered to patients every 2 weeks at six dose levels: 0.01, 0.1, 0.3, 1.5, 3 and 10 mg/kg. Of the roughly 51 dose-escalation patients, hepatocellular carcinoma was present in about 20, melanoma in around 15, renal cell carcinoma in 9 and head and neck cancer in 9. The dose-escalation cohort was around 84% male with a mean age of about 54 years, ranging from about 23 to 85. Prior anti-PD-1, anti-PD-L1 or anti-CTLA-4 therapy was permitted, and checkpoint inhibitors had been received by roughly 40% of dose-escalation patients. Three dose-escalation patients achieved partial responses, one with hepatocellular carcinoma and two with cutaneous melanoma. Peripheral TCRbeta sequencing was intended to test whether TCR sequence diversity was altered and clonal T-cell expansion was caused by ivuxolimab. The paper reports the monotherapy dose-escalation portion (N of about 50 patients) of the phase I ivuxolimab trial.

Genomic DNA was isolated from the sorted cells so that the TCRbeta CDR3 region could be sequenced. TCRbeta CDR3 regions were sequenced using the immunoSEQ Assay. TCRdb obtained this table from immuneACCESS and retained in-frame rearrangements with V and J assigned. These tables miss some clones; where compared with another copy, unresolved V genes account for less than half of the shortfall, and the remainder is unexplained. This sample is represented by under 20,000 clones; 77% of them were singletons. The biggest ten clones account for approximately 19% of the sample. The CDR3 covers 13 residues, taking in both the cysteine and the phenylalanine. The retained sequence is limited to the CDR3, 39 bases, with the frame set at the first base. In the germline V gene, CDR1 corresponds to SGHTS and CDR2 to YDEGEE. For this chain, trimming is 2 bases at the V end and 4 bases at the J end, and the number of junction bases without a gene match is 3.

Broad study findings and their caveats: On average, CD8+ T cells showed more expanded clones than CD4+ T cells after ivuxolimab. Clonal expansion of both CD4+ and CD8+ blood T cells was observed from baseline to week 6 at doses 0.1 to 3.0 mg/kg. Low levels of normalized T-cell clonal expansion were also shown by some nonresponding patients. Which antigens the clonally expanded peripheral T cells were specific for was not determined. In the 0.1-3.0 mg/kg groups, partial responders were among the patients with the lowest normalized peripheral clonal expansion, particularly in CD8+ T cells.

The clonotype comes from an adult with an advanced solid tumor such as melanoma, head and neck, liver or kidney cancer. The chain is made from TRBV5-8 and TRBJ2-7, with 7 bases in between that match TRBD1. The sample in question was CD4+ or CD8+ T cells sorted from blood, obtained in a trial of the OX40 agonist ivuxolimab. The CDR3 in this case is CASSFGRGYEQYF. The nucleotide sequence is given as TGTGCCAGCAGCTTCGGCAGGGGGTACGAGCAGTACTTC. With all but the CDR3 taken from the reference TRBV5-8 and TRBJ2-7 genes, the full variable domain is: EAGVTQSPTHLIKTRGQQATLRCSPISGHTSVYWYQQALGLGLQFLLWYDEGEERNRGNFPPRFSGRQFPNYSSELNVNALELEDSALYLCASSFGRGYEQYFGPGTRLTVT.